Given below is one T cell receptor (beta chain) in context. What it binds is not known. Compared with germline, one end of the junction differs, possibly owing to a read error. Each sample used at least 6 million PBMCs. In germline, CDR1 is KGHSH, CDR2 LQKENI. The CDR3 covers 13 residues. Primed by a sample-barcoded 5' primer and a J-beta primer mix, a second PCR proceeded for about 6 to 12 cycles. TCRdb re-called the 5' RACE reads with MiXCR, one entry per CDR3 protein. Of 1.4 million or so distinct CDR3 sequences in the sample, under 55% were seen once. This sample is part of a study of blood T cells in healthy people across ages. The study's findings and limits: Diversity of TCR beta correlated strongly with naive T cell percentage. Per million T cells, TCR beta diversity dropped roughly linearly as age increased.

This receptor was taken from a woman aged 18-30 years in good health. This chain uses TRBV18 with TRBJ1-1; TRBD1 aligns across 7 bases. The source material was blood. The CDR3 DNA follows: TGTGCAAGCTCACCACGGCAGGGGGCTGAAGCTTTCTTT. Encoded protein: CASSPRQGAEAFF.